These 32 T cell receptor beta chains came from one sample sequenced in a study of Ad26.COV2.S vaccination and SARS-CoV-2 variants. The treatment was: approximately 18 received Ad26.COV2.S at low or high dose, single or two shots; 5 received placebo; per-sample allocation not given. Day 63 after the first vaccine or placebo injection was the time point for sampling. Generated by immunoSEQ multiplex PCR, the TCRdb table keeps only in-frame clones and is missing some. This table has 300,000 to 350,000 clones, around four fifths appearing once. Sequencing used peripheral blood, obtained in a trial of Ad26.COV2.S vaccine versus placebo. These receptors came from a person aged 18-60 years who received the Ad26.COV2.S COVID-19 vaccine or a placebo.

The DNA for the CDR3 is TGTGCCAGCTCCCGGGGACAGGGAAACACCATATATTTT. The encoded protein is CASSRGQGNTIYF. The V gene is TRBV5-4, the J gene TRBJ1-3, with 7 nucleotides matching TRBD1. The germline V gene encodes CDR1 SGHNT and CDR2 YYREEE (reference sequence). Trimming took 7 bases from V and 4 from J; bases not matched to a gene: 5. CDR3 size: 13 residues.

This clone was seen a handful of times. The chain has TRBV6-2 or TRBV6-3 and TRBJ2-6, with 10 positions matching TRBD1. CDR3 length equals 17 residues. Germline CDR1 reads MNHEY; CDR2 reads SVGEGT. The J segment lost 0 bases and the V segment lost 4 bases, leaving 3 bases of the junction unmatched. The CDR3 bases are TGTGCCAGCAGTTGGGGGACAGGGGCCTCTGGGGCCAACGTCCTGACTTTC. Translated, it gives CASSWGTGASGANVLTF.

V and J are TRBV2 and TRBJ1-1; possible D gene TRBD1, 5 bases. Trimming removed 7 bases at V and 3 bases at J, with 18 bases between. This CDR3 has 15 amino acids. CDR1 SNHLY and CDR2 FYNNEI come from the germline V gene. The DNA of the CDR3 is TGTGCCAGCAAAAGCGCTCAGGGAATGGACACTGAAGCTTTCTTT. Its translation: CASKSAQGMDTEAFF.

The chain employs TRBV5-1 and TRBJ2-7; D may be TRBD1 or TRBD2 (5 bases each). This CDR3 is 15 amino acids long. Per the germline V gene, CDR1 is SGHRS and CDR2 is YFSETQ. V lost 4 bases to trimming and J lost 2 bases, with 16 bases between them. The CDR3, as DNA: TGCGCCAGCAGCACTGGGACCGTACCCACCTACGAGCAGTACTTC. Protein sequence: CASSTGTVPTYEQYF.

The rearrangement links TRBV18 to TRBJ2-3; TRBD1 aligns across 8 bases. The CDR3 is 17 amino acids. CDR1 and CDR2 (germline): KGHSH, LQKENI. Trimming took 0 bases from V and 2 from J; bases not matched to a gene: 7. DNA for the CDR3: TGTGCCAGCTCACCACCAAAGACAGGGGCCAACACAGATACGCAGTATTTT. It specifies CASSPPKTGANTDTQYF.

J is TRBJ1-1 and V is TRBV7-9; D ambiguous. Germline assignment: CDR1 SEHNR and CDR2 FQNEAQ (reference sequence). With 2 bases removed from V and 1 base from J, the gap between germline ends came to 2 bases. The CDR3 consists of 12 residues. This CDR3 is CASSLKNTEAFF. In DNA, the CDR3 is TGTGCCAGCAGCTTAAAGAACACTGAAGCTTTCTTT.

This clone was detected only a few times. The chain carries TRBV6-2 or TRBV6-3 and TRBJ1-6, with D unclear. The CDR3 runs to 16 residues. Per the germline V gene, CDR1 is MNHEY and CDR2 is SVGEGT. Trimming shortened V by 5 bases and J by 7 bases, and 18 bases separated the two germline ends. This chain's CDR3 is CASSPTGVRGNSPLHF. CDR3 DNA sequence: TGTGCCAGCAGTCCAACCGGGGTTCGGGGAAATTCACCCCTCCACTTT.

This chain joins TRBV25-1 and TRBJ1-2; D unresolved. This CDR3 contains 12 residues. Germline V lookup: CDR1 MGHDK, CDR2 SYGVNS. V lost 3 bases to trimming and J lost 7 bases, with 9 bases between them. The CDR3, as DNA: TGTGCCAGCAGTGACGCGGCGGCTGGCTACACCTTC. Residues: CASSDAAAGYTF.

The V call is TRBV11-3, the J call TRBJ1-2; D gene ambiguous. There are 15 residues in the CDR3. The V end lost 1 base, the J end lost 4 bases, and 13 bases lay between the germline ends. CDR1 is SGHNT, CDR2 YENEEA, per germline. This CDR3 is CASSLGLFRSYGYTF. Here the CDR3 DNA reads TGTGCCAGCAGCTTAGGTTTGTTCCGAAGCTATGGCTACACCTTC. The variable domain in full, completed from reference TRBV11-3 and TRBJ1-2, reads EAGVVQSPRYKIIEKKQPVAFWCNPISGHNTLYWYLQNLGQGPELLIRYENEEAVDDSQLPKDRFSAERLKGVDSTLKIQPAELGDSAVYLCASSLGLFRSYGYTFGSGTRLTVV.

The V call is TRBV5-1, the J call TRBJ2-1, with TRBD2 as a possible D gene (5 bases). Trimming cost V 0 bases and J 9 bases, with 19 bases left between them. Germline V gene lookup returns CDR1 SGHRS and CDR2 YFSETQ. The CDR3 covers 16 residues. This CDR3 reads CASSLATVTAASEQFF. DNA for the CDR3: TGCGCCAGCAGCTTGGCGACCGTTACAGCGGCTAGTGAGCAGTTCTTC. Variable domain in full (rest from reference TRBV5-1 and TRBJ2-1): KAGVTQTPRYLIKTRGQQVTLSCSPISGHRSVSWYQQTPGQGLQFLFEYFSETQRNKGNFPGRFSGRQFSNSRSEMNVSTLELGDSALYLCASSLATVTAASEQFFGPGTRLTVL.

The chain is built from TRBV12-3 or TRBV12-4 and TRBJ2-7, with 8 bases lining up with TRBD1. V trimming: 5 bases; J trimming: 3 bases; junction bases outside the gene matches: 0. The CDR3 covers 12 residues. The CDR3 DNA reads TGTGCCAGCAGTGGACAGGGCTACGAGCAGTACTTC. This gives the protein CASSGQGYEQYF.

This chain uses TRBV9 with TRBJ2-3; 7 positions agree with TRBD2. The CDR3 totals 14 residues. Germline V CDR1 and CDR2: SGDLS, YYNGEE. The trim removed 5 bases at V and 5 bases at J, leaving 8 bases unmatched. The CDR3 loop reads CASSEGDYGDTQYF. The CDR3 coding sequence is TGTGCCAGCAGTGAAGGGGACTATGGAGATACGCAGTATTTT.

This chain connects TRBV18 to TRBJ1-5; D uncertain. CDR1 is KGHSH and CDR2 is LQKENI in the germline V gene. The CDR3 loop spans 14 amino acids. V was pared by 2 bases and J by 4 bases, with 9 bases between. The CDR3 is CASSPLAQNQPQHF. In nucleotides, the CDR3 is TGTGCCAGCTCACCATTGGCCCAAAATCAGCCCCAGCATTTT.

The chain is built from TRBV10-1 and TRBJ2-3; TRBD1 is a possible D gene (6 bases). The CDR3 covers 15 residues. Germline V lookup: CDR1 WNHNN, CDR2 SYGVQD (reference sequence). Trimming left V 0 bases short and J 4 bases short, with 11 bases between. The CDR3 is CASSESDRRPDTQYF. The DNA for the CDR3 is TGCGCCAGCAGTGAGTCCGACAGGAGACCAGATACGCAGTATTTT.

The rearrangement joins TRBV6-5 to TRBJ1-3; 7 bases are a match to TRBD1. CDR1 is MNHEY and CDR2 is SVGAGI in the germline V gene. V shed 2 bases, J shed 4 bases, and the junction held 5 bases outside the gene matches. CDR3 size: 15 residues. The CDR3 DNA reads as TGTGCCAGCAGTTACGTCACAGGGGTGGGAAACACCATATATTTT. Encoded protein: CASSYVTGVGNTIYF.

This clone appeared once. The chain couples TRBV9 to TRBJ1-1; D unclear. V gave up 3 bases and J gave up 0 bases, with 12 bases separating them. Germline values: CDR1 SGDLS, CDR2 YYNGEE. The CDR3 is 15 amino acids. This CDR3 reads CASSEVRNMNTEAFF. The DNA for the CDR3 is TGTGCCAGCAGCGAAGTAAGGAACATGAACACTGAAGCTTTCTTT.

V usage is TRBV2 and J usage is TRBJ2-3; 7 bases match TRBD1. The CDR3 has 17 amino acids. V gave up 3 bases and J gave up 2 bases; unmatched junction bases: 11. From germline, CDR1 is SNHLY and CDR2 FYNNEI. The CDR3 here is CASSDHPTGVLTDTQYF. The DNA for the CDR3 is TGTGCCAGCAGTGATCACCCCACAGGGGTACTCACAGATACGCAGTATTTT.

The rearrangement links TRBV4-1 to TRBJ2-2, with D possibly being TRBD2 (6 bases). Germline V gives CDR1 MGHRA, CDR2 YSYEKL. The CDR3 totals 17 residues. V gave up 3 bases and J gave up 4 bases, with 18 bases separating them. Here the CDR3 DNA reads TGCGCCAGCAGCCAGCCCTGGGGGGACCCCTTCACCGGGGAGCTGTTTTTT. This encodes CASSQPWGDPFTGELFF.

DNA for the CDR3: TGTGCCAGCACCTTCGTTGGGGCGCGGTATGGCTACACCTTC. It is translated as CASTFVGARYGYTF. The chain is built from TRBV6-5 and TRBJ1-2, with a weak D call TRBD1 (5 bases). Deletions cut 7 bases from V and 5 bases from J, with 17 bases between. In germline, CDR1 is MNHEY, CDR2 SVGAGI. The CDR3 covers 14 residues.

The CDR3 DNA reads as TGTGCCAGCAGTTCCCTCGATCTAGCGGGGGGGCCTAATGGCATTCAGTACTTC. This sequence encodes CASSSLDLAGGPNGIQYF. The rearrangement joins TRBV27 to TRBJ2-4, with TRBD2 matching 12 bases. The length of the CDR3 is 18 residues. Unmatched junction bases numbered 16, after V lost 4 bases and J lost 9 bases. Germline CDR1 MNHEY, CDR2 SMNVEV (reference sequence).

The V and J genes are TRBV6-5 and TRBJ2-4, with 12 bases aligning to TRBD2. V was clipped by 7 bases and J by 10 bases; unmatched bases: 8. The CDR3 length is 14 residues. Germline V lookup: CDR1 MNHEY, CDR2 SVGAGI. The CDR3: CASIASGGAGIQYF. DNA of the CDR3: TGTGCCAGCATTGCTAGCGGGGGGGCCGGGATTCAGTACTTC.

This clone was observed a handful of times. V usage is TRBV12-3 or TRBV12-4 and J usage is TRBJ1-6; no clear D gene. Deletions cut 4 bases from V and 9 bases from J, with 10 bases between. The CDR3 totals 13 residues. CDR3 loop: CASSSWFSSPLHF. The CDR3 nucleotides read TGTGCCAGCAGTTCCTGGTTCAGTTCACCCCTCCACTTT.

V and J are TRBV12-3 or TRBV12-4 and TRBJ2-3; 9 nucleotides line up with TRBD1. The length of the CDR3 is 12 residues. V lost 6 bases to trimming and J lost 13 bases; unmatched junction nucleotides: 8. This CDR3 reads CASSEQGAREYF. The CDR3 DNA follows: TGTGCCAGCAGCGAACAGGGGGCCAGGGAGTATTTT.

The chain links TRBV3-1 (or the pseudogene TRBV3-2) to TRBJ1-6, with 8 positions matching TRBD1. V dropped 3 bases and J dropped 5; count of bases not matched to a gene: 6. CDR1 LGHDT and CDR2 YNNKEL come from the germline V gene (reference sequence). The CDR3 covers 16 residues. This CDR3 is CASSHRTGLDNSPLHF. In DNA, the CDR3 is TGTGCCAGCAGCCACAGGACAGGGTTAGATAATTCACCCCTCCACTTT.

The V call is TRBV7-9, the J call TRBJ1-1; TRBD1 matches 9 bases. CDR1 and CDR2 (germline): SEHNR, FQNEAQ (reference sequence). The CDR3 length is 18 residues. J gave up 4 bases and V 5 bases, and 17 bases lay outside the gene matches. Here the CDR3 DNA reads TGTGCCAGCAGCCTAAGGCCGGGACAGGGCTCACAGAGCACTGAAGCTTTCTTT. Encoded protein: CASSLRPGQGSQSTEAFF.

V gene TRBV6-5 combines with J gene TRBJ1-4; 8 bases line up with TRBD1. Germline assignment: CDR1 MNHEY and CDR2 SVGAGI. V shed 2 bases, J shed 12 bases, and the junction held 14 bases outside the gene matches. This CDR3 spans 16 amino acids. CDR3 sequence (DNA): TGTGCCAGCAGTTACGGGGGGACAGGTCCTCTTGGGGAACTGTTTTTT. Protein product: CASSYGGTGPLGELFF.

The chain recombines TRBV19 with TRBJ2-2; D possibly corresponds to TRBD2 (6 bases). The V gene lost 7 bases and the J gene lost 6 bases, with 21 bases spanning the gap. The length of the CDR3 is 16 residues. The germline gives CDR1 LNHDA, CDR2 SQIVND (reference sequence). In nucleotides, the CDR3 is TGTGCCAGTACCCTCCAGGGCGCGGGGTACGCCGGGGAGCTGTTTTTT. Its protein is CASTLQGAGYAGELFF.

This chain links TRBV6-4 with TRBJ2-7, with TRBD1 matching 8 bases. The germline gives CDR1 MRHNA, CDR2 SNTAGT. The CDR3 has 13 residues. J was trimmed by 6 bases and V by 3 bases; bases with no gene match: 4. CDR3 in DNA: TGTGCCAGCAGTGAAGACAGGGGATCCGAGCAGTACTTC. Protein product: CASSEDRGSEQYF.

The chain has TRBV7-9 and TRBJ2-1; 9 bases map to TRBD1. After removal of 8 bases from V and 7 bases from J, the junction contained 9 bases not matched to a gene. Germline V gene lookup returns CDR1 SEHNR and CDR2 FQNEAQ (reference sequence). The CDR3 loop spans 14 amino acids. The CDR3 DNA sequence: TGTGCCAGCTCAAACCGGGACAGGGAGAATGAGCAGTTCTTC. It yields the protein CASSNRDRENEQFF. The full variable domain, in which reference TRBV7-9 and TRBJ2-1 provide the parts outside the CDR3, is DTGVSQNPRHKITKRGQNVTFRCDPISEHNRLYWYRQTLGQGPEFLTYFQNEAQLEKSRLLSDRFSAERPKGSFSTLEIQRTEQGDSAMYLCASSNRDRENEQFFGPGTRLTVL.

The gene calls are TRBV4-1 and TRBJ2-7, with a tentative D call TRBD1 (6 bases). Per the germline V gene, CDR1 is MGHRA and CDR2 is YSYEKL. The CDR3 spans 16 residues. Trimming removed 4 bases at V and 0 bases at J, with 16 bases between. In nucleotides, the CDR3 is TGCGCCAGCAGCCCCACCCGACAGGCATACTCCTACGAGCAGTACTTC. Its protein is CASSPTRQAYSYEQYF.

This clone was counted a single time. CDR3 DNA sequence: TGTGCCAGCAGCCCCACTAGCTTGACCACTCCTACGCAGTATTTT. Its translation: CASSPTSLTTPTQYF. The rearrangement joins TRBV11-3 to TRBJ2-3; a weak D match, TRBD2 (6 bases). The CDR3 totals 15 residues. Germline lookup yields CDR1 SGHNT and CDR2 YENEEA. V was shortened by 5 bases and J by 8 bases, with 20 bases between the two germline ends.

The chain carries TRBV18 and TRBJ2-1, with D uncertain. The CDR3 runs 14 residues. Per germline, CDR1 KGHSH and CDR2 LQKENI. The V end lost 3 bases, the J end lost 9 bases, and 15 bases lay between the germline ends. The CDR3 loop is CASSPLRRSGEQFF. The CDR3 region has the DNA TGTGCCAGCTCACCCCTGAGGAGATCAGGTGAGCAGTTCTTC.